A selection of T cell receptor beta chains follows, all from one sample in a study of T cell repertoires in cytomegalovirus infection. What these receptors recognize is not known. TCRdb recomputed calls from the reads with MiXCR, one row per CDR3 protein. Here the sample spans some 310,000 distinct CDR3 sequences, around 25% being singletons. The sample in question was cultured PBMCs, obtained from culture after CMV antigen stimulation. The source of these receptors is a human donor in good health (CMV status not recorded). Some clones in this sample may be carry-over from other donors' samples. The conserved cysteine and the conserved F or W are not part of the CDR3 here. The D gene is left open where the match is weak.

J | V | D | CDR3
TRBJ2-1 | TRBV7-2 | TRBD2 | ASSPGLGGGYEQF
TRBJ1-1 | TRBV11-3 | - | ASSLGKNTEAF
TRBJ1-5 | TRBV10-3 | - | AISGAANQPQH
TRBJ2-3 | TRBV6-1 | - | ASSTPRRGPSTDTQY
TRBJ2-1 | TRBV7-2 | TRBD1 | ASSLARTGYNEQF
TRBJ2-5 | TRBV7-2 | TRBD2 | ASSFPTSGETQY
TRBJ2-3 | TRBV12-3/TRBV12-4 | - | ASRGISGADTQY
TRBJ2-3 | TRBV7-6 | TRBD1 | ASSLGRARGRGTDTQY
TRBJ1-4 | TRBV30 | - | AWSSTMTLTNEKLF
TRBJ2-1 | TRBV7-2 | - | ASSSFDSMRQF
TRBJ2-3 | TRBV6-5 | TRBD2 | ASKLAELDTQY
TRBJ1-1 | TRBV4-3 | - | ASSLDRGPNTEAF
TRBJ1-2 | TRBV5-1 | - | ASSLEAAYGYT
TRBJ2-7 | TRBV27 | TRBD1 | ASSLFVTGAVEQY
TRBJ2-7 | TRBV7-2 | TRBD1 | ASSSRATGNEQY
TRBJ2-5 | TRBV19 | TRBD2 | ASSRDGRAEETQY
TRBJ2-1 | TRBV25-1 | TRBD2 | ASSEFGRGQSKQF
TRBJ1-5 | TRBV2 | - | ASSELGPGSNQPQH
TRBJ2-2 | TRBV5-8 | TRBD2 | ASSLETSGISGGNTGELF
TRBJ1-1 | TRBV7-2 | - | ASSISGIAEAF
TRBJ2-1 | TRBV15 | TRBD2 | ATSRRASGRAGQF
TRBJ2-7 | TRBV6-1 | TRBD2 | ASSEYGRGRAFSYEQY
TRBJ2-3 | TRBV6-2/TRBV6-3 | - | ASSSRTLPATDTQY
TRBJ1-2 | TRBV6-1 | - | ASTGGDYGYT
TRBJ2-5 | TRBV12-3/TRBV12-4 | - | ASSFMGGQETQY
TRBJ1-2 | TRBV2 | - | ASSEQGSGVGYT
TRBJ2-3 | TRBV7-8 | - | ASSPFRDSQYDTQY
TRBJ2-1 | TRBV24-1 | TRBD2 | ATSDWTSGRSQQF
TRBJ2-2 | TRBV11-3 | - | ASSSSRGPSNTGELF
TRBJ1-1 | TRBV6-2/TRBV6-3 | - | ASSPRWTANTEAF
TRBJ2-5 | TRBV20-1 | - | SASIDLSQETQY
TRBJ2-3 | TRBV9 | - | ASSVVKGRTDTQY
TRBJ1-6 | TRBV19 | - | ASRQESSPLH
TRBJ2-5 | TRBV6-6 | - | ASSETIMPQETQY
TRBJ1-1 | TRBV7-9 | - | ASSLGQANTEAF
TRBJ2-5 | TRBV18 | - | ASSDLIETQY
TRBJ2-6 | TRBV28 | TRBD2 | ASSLSGLAGLSGANVLT
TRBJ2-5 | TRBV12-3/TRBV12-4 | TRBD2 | ASRSLTSAQETQY
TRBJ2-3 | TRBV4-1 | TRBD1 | ASSQLRDRGQDTQY
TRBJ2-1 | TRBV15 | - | ATSRDGTYVDEQF
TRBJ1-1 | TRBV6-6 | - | ASRETLGGTEAF
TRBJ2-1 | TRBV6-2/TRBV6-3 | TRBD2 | ASSPSGKASYNEQF
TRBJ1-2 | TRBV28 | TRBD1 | ASSITTGGAGGYT
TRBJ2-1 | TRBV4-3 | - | ASSQAVMPPGEQF
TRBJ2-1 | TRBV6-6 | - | ASSVGSNPRSYEQF
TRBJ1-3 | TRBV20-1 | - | SARQTGFGNTIY
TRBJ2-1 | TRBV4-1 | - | ASSQGPQIEQF
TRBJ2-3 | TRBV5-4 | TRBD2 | ASSPAPSGRAGDTQY
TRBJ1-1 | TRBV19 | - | ASSIVGGGNTEAF
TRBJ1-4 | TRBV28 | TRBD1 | ASSSHSTGYNEKLF
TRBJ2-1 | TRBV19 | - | ASSMDTGVSSYNEQS
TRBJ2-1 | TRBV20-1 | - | SARDLRRSYNEQF
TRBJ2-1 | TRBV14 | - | ASSQEATRNEQF